Listed below are T cell receptor beta chains from one sample, sequenced in a study of T cell responses to AZD1222 COVID-19 vaccine. Profiling relied on immunoSEQ multiplex PCR, and the TCRdb table lists in-frame clones only, not all of them. Among 150,000 or so clones listed, 80% to 90% were seen once. The sample was peripheral blood, taken on day 0 of AZD1222 vaccination. The receptors stem from an adult in good health. CDR3s include the opening cysteine and the closing phenylalanine or tryptophan. Each record gives: CDR3 DNA, CDR3 protein, V gene, clone size, D gene, J gene. D genes are given only for firm matches. The size of a clone is reported for some rows only, either as once, few or many, or as a class for expanded clones.

cdr3_nt: TGTGCCAGCAGTTACCGGAGGTACCAAGAGACCCAGTACTTC
cdr3_aa: CASSYRRYQETQYF
v_call: TRBV6-5
clone_size: -
d_call: -
j_call: TRBJ2-5

cdr3_nt: TGTGCCAGCAGCTTGACAATTAGCACAGATACGCAGTATTTT
cdr3_aa: CASSLTISTDTQYF
v_call: TRBV7-9
clone_size: -
d_call: -
j_call: TRBJ2-3

cdr3_nt: TGCGCCAGCAGCCCTTACTTCACTAGCGGGAGCAATGAGCAGTTCTTC
cdr3_aa: CASSPYFTSGSNEQFF
v_call: TRBV4-1
clone_size: few
d_call: TRBD2
j_call: TRBJ2-1

cdr3_nt: TGTGCCAGTAGTAAACTAGCACAGAGCTCCTACAATGAGCAGTTCTTC
cdr3_aa: CASSKLAQSSYNEQFF
v_call: TRBV19
clone_size: -
d_call: -
j_call: TRBJ2-1

cdr3_nt: TGTGCCACCCCCGGGGGGGGTCTCTCTGGAAACACCATATATTTT
cdr3_aa: CATPGGGLSGNTIYF
v_call: TRBV18
clone_size: -
d_call: -
j_call: TRBJ1-3

cdr3_nt: TGTGCCAGCAGTTACGGAGGAAACCTAGCTAACTATGGCTACACCTTC
cdr3_aa: CASSYGGNLANYGYTF
v_call: TRBV6-2/TRBV6-3
clone_size: -
d_call: -
j_call: TRBJ1-2

cdr3_nt: TGCGCCAGCAGCCTCGACAGTGCAACTAATGAAAAACTGTTTTTT
cdr3_aa: CASSLDSATNEKLFF
v_call: TRBV4-3
clone_size: once
d_call: -
j_call: TRBJ1-4

cdr3_nt: TGTGCCTGGAGTACCCTGGGTGGTCAGCCCCAGCATTTT
cdr3_aa: CAWSTLGGQPQHF
v_call: TRBV30
clone_size: once
d_call: -
j_call: TRBJ1-5

cdr3_nt: TGTGCCAGCAGCCACGGGACAGGGGGCCTAGGCGGGGAGCTGTTTTTT
cdr3_aa: CASSHGTGGLGGELFF
v_call: TRBV3-1/TRBV3-2
clone_size: -
d_call: TRBD1
j_call: TRBJ2-2

cdr3_nt: TGTGCCAGCAGAGCCTCAAGGTTGACCTACAATGAGCAGTTCTTC
cdr3_aa: CASRASRLTYNEQFF
v_call: TRBV7-2
clone_size: -
d_call: -
j_call: TRBJ2-1

cdr3_nt: TGTGCCAGCAGTTTATCACCTTCCTCTGGAAACACCATATATTTT
cdr3_aa: CASSLSPSSGNTIYF
v_call: TRBV27
clone_size: -
d_call: -
j_call: TRBJ1-3

cdr3_nt: TGTGCCAGCAGTCCGGTAAAGGGAATCCGAAAGACCCAGTACTTC
cdr3_aa: CASSPVKGIRKTQYF
v_call: TRBV6-2/TRBV6-3
clone_size: -
d_call: -
j_call: TRBJ2-5